The TCR beta chain described here comes from a study of T cell responses to AZD1222 COVID-19 vaccine. Trimming shortened V by 3 bases and J by 1 base, and 10 bases separated the two germline ends. The CDR3 spans 16 residues. Germline-derived CDR1 and CDR2 are LGHDT and YNNKEL (reference sequence). As for this clone: Antigen specificity is unknown.

Here immunoSEQ multiplex PCR was the method, and the copy in TCRdb shows in-frame clones only, minus some. The sample shows about 200,000 clones, roughly 92% of them seen only once. The study's findings and limits: Nearly half of spike-specific TCRs reportedly target variant regions that are unmutated in the B.1.351 and B.1.1.7 variants. White British donors predominated, females outnumbered males, and clonal diversity was possibly underestimated.

This chain joins TRBV3-1 (or the pseudogene TRBV3-2) and TRBJ1-6, with TRBD1 as a possible D gene (5 bases). The sequencing here drew on peripheral blood, taken 28 days after the second AZD1222 dose. The source of this sequence is an adult who received the AZD1222 COVID-19 vaccine. The CDR3 bases are TGTGCCAGCAGCCACAATAGGGGTTCCTATAATTCACCCCTCCACTTT. It is translated as CASSHNRGSYNSPLHF.